This T cell receptor (beta chain) emerged from a study of blood T cell repertoires in COVID-19. CDR3 length: 14 amino acids. The germline V gene has CDR1 SEHNR and CDR2 FQNEAQ (reference sequence). The V and J ends lost 2 bases and 0 bases respectively, with 5 bases between them. The sample holds one count of this clone. The table came from immunoSEQ multiplex PCR; TCRdb's copy has only in-frame clones and leaves some out. In the table there are 20,000 to 30,000 clones, about 91% of which are singletons. This sequence was found in a human donor in a cohort sampled during active COVID-19. This rearrangement joins TRBV7-9 to TRBJ1-3; D unresolved. The sample taken for sequencing was peripheral blood. The CDR3 nucleotides are TGTGCCAGCAGCTTACGCAGCTCTGGAAACACCATATATTTT. It yields the protein CASSLRSSGNTIYF.